A single sample gave rise to the 15 T cell receptor beta chains below, sequenced in a study of blood T cell repertoires in COVID-19. Sequencing used immunoSEQ multiplex PCR; TCRdb keeps in-frame clones, though not all of them. The sample comprises under 30,000 clones, roughly 94% of which are singletons, and about 4% rests with the top ten. The sample consisted of peripheral blood. The receptors were sampled from a woman aged 45-65 years with active COVID-19.

The chain is built from TRBV28 and TRBJ2-2; perhaps TRBD1 as D (6 bases). Germline V gene data show CDR1 as MDHEN and CDR2 as SYDVKM. Trimming shortened V by 2 bases and J by 0 bases, and 16 bases separated the two germline ends. The CDR3 is 18 residues long. CDR3 in DNA: TGTGCCAGCAGTTTACCTAACAGGGAAGGGGCGAACACCGGGGAGCTGTTTTTT. It specifies CASSLPNREGANTGELFF.

This chain uses TRBV18 with TRBJ2-3, with 11 bases that match TRBD2. Germline V lookup: CDR1 KGHSH, CDR2 LQKENI. This CDR3 is built from 19 residues. The V and J ends lost 2 bases and 0 bases, in that order; junction bases with no gene match: 10. The CDR3 nucleotides read TGTGCCAGCTCACCATATCGGCTAGCGGGGGGACCTAGCACAGATACGCAGTATTTT. It is translated as CASSPYRLAGGPSTDTQYF.

This clone is a singleton in its sample. The J gene is TRBJ2-3, the V gene TRBV3-1 (or the pseudogene TRBV3-2), with unresolved D. Trimming cost V 2 bases and J 5 bases, with 14 bases left between them. This CDR3 has 15 amino acids. Germline lookup yields CDR1 LGHDT and CDR2 YNNKEL (reference sequence). The chain's CDR3 is CASSQILSLKDTQYF. As DNA, the CDR3 is TGTGCCAGCAGCCAAATCCTAAGCTTAAAAGATACGCAGTATTTT.

CDR3 DNA: TGCGCCAGCAGTGAGGTACAGGGGCCCCAGCATTTT. This encodes CASSEVQGPQHF. The chain combines TRBV10-2 with TRBJ1-5; tentative D call: TRBD1 (6 bases). The CDR3 consists of 12 residues. Trimming removed 2 bases from V and 9 bases from J, with 8 bases in between. Germline assignment: CDR1 WSHSY and CDR2 SAAADI.

The chain couples TRBV7-2 to TRBJ2-2; D is perhaps TRBD1 (5 bases). Germline values: CDR1 SGHTA, CDR2 FQGNSA. V was shortened by 5 bases and J by 7 bases, with 23 bases between the two germline ends. The CDR3 contains 17 residues. The CDR3, as DNA: TGTGCCAGCAGCCCGGGTCTAGGTGCCAGGGTAAACGGGGAGCTGTTTTTT. Translation: CASSPGLGARVNGELFF.

V is TRBV7-9 and J is TRBJ1-4; 7 bases align to TRBD1. Germline CDR1 and CDR2: SEHNR and FQNEAQ (reference sequence). Trimming took 1 base from V and 7 from J; bases not matched to a gene: 6. CDR3 size: 15 residues. This chain's CDR3 is CASSLGTGLFEKLFF. CDR3 coding DNA: TGTGCCAGCAGCTTAGGGACAGGTCTTTTTGAAAAACTGTTTTTT.

The chain couples TRBV7-6 to TRBJ2-3; D is perhaps TRBD1 (6 bases). CDR3 length equals 16 residues. CDR1 and CDR2 (germline): SGHVS, FNYEAQ. Between the trimmed V and J ends, which lost 6 bases and 0 bases, there was a span of 16 bases. DNA for the CDR3: TGTGCCAGCAGAATAGGACAGACAGCTAGCACAGATACGCAGTATTTT. It specifies CASRIGQTASTDTQYF. Full variable domain (outside the CDR3, taken from reference TRBV7-6 and TRBJ2-3): GAGVSQSPRYKVTKRGQDVALRCDPISGHVSLYWYRQALGQGPEFLTYFNYEAQQDKSGLPNDRFSAERPEGSISTLTIQRTEQRDSAMYRCASRIGQTASTDTQYFGPGTRLTVL.

The CDR3 nucleotides are TGTGCCAGCAGTATCTCTCCTGCACTAGCGGGAGTGATCAATGAGCAGTTCTTC. It codes for CASSISPALAGVINEQFF. This sequence joins TRBV28 and TRBJ2-1, with TRBD2 matching 11 bases. CDR1 and CDR2 (germline): MDHEN, SYDVKM. The V gene end was trimmed by 5 bases and the J gene end by 6 bases; junction bases not matched to a gene: 15. CDR3 size: 18 residues.

CDR3 region: CASSWTGDSYEQYV. CDR3 DNA: TGTGCCAGCAGTTGGACAGGAGACTCCTACGAGCAGTACGTC. The chain joins TRBV28 to TRBJ2-7; 7 bases fit TRBD1. Germline V gene lookup returns CDR1 MDHEN and CDR2 SYDVKM. The J segment lost 0 bases and the V segment lost 4 bases, leaving 3 bases of the junction unmatched. This CDR3 contains 14 residues.

The chain is built from TRBV7-9 and TRBJ2-3; 10 bases fit TRBD2. This CDR3 is built from 17 residues. Germline lookup yields CDR1 SEHNR and CDR2 FQNEAQ (reference sequence). Trimming removed 1 base from V and 3 bases from J; junction bases left unmatched: 7. CDR3 amino acids: CASSLGSLAGETDTQYF. The CDR3 DNA reads as TGTGCCAGCAGCTTAGGGTCCCTAGCGGGAGAAACAGATACGCAGTATTTT.

The table lists this clone with a count of one. The rearrangement joins TRBV27 to TRBJ2-1; D is possibly TRBD2 (7 bases). CDR1 is MNHEY and CDR2 is SMNVEV in the germline V gene (reference sequence). V lost 6 bases and J 6 bases, leaving 24 bases between the germline ends. The CDR3 loop spans 17 amino acids. The CDR3 is CASSVGGGGHWPNEQFF. As DNA, the CDR3 is TGTGCCAGCAGCGTAGGTGGGGGGGGACATTGGCCCAATGAGCAGTTCTTC.

The rearrangement joins TRBV5-1 to TRBJ1-1; no firm D call. Trimming removed 0 bases from V and 5 bases from J, with 11 bases in between. Germline loops: CDR1 SGHRS, CDR2 YFSETQ. The CDR3 covers 14 residues. CDR3 nucleotides: TGCGCCAGCAGCTTGGGTGTGGGAGGGACTGAAGCTTTCTTT. It encodes CASSLGVGGTEAFF.

The chain combines TRBV18 with TRBJ2-3; TRBD2 might be the D (6 bases). The CDR3 has 14 residues. Trimming took 1 base from V and 1 from J, leaving 6 bases between them. Germline V lookup: CDR1 KGHSH, CDR2 LQKENI. The chain's CDR3 is CASSPLAGTDTQYF. The DNA for the CDR3 is TGTGCCAGCTCACCACTAGCGGGCACAGATACGCAGTATTTT.

The genes are TRBV28 and TRBJ1-5; maybe TRBD1 (5 bases). Trimming stripped 5 bases from V and 3 bases from J, with 17 bases between. This CDR3 contains 16 residues. CDR1 MDHEN and CDR2 SYDVKM come from the germline V gene. The CDR3 nucleotides read TGTGCCAGCAGTACGCCCGATAGACAGATCAATCAGCCCCAGCATTTT. It codes for CASSTPDRQINQPQHF.

The V gene is TRBV7-9, the J gene TRBJ2-1; TRBD2 agrees at 10 bases. J gave up 7 bases and V 3 bases, and 6 bases lay outside the gene matches. This CDR3 has 15 residues. Germline CDR1 is SEHNR and CDR2 is FQNEAQ (reference sequence). The DNA for the CDR3 is TGTGCCAGCAGCTTCGGACTAGCGGCGGGAAATGAGCAGTTCTTC. Residues: CASSFGLAAGNEQFF.